This T cell receptor (beta chain) was sequenced during a study of molecular identifiers for immune sequencing clone quantification. The authors built bulk TCR libraries by previously described methods with listed TCR primers. TCRdb reprocessed the PCR reads via MiXCR and lists one record per CDR3 protein. The sample has around 470,000 distinct CDR3 sequences; roughly 25% are singletons. V lost 4 bases to trimming and J lost 3 bases, with 13 bases between them. Germline assignment: CDR1 SEHNR and CDR2 FQNEAQ (reference sequence). The CDR3 has 14 residues. At least ten counts were recorded for this clonotype. Its specificity is not known. General study results and limits: Highly expanded clones may be undercounted when identical TCR molecules share barcodes.

This sequence was found in a human donor in good health. Some libraries in this study had Jurkat cell RNA spiked in. The V call is TRBV7-9, the J call TRBJ2-7; TRBD1 is a possible D gene (6 bases). The sequencing sample was made of naive CD8+ T cells from blood, with Jurkat cell RNA spiked in. Noted subset: FACS-sorted CD8+CD4-CCR7+CD45RA+ naive T cells. CDR3 sequence (DNA): TGTGCCAGCAGCTACGGGACACTCCACTACGAGCAGTACTTC. Its protein is CASSYGTLHYEQYF.